A single sample is the source of the 10 T cell receptor beta chains below, sequenced in a study of shared clonotypes between healthy human individuals. Sequencing was performed with immunoSEQ multiplex PCR; in TCRdb, only in-frame clones are kept and a portion is missing. The sample has about 1 million clones, about 74% seen once; the top ten hold 1.5%. Sequencing input: memory CD4+ T cells sorted from blood. Noted subset: CD45RA-negative fraction. The source of these receptors is a man aged 18 to 35 in good health.

The V and J genes are TRBV6-1 and TRBJ2-7, with TRBD1 matching over 8 bases. J gave up 3 bases and V 3 bases, and 4 bases lay outside the gene matches. The CDR3 contains 14 residues. Germline assignment: CDR1 MNHNS and CDR2 SASEGT. The CDR3 reads CASSERDRYYEQYF. The CDR3 DNA follows: TGTGCCAGCAGTGAGCGGGACAGGTACTACGAGCAGTACTTC.

This rearrangement joins TRBV6-1 to TRBJ1-4; D may be TRBD1 (6 bases). Trimming cost V 5 bases and J 5 bases, with 15 bases left between them. Germline V gives CDR1 MNHNS, CDR2 SASEGT. This CDR3 has 15 residues. The DNA of the CDR3 is TGTGCCAGCAGTAGGGCCCAGGGGAGGAATGAAAAACTGTTTTTT. It yields the protein CASSRAQGRNEKLFF.

The chain uses TRBV7-3 and TRBJ2-3; the D is unclear. CDR3 length: 13 amino acids. V was clipped by 5 bases and J by 3 bases, with 9 bases between them. CDR1 SGHTA and CDR2 FQGTGA come from the germline V gene. The CDR3 here is CASSPLGTDTQYF. The CDR3 region has the DNA TGTGCCAGCAGCCCACTGGGTACAGATACGCAGTATTTT.

Comments on this clone: A read error is likely, as this CDR3 ends without the conserved phenylalanine or tryptophan. The chain has TRBV4-1 and TRBJ2-7; 7 bases are shared with TRBD2. From germline, CDR1 is MGHRA and CDR2 YSYEKL. V was clipped by 0 bases and J by 1 base; unmatched bases: 6. This CDR3 contains 16 residues. As DNA, the CDR3 is TGCGCCAGCAGCCAAGATCCTAGCGGATATTCCTACGAGCAGTACCTC. Translation gives CASSQDPSGYSYEQYL.

With regard to this clone: Given a much more abundant clone one base away, this may be a read error. Other DNA sequences in the sample encode the same CDR3. J is TRBJ2-1 and V is TRBV5-8; TRBD2 matches 7 bases. The germline V gene encodes CDR1 SGHTS and CDR2 YDEGEE. The CDR3 contains 15 residues. The CDR3 here is CASSLASSGYNEQFF. The DNA of the CDR3 is TGTGCCAGCAGTTTGGCTTCTAGCGGCTACAATGAGCAGTTCTTC.

Many counts were recorded for this clone. The chain couples TRBV13 to TRBJ2-1, with 7 bases matching TRBD2. The CDR3 runs 17 residues. The germline V gene has CDR1 PRHDT and CDR2 FYEKMQ (reference sequence). V was pared by 1 base and J by 6 bases, with 12 bases of the junction left unmatched. The CDR3 reads CASSLVGGYALTNEQFF. CDR3 nucleotide sequence: TGTGCCAGCAGCTTAGTGGGAGGGTACGCCCTAACCAATGAGCAGTTCTTC. The entire variable domain, with the rest obtained from reference TRBV13 and TRBJ2-1, is as follows: AAGVIQSPRHLIKEKRETATLKCYPIPRHDTVYWYQQGPGQDPQFLISFYEKMQSDKGSIPDRFSAQQFSDYHSELNMSSLELGDSALYFCASSLVGGYALTNEQFFGPGTRLTVL.

This clone has only a few counts. CDR3 region: CASSLGSYYEQYF. CDR3 nucleotides: TGTGCCAGCAGCCTTGGGTCCTACTACGAGCAGTACTTC. V gene TRBV5-6 combines with J gene TRBJ2-7; D unclear. Germline-derived CDR1 and CDR2 are SGHDT and YYEEEE. The V end lost 4 bases, the J end lost 3 bases, and 11 bases lay between the germline ends. The CDR3 consists of 13 residues.

This clone was seen more than once but under ten times. The chain recombines TRBV28 with TRBJ1-5; D possibly corresponds to TRBD1 (6 bases). The V end lost 4 bases, the J end lost 5 bases, and 24 bases lay between the germline ends. In germline, CDR1 is MDHEN, CDR2 SYDVKM. This CDR3 is built from 18 residues. The CDR3 spells CASSSNEAPWAGDQPQHF. The CDR3 DNA follows: TGTGCCAGCAGTTCCAACGAAGCACCGTGGGCAGGGGATCAGCCCCAGCATTTT.

The chain is built from TRBV7-2 and TRBJ2-7; D remains unclear. Germline loops: CDR1 SGHTA, CDR2 FQGNSA. Deletions cut 5 bases from V and 2 bases from J, with 25 bases between. CDR3 length equals 18 residues. The CDR3 DNA follows: TGTGCCAGCAGCCGAAATCCGGGCATTACCAGGTTCACCTACGAGCAGTACTTC. Translating gives CASSRNPGITRFTYEQYF.

The V and J genes are TRBV6-1 and TRBJ1-2; 8 bases map to TRBD1. The V segment lost 6 bases and the J segment 3 bases; nucleotides outside the gene matches: 6. Germline lookup yields CDR1 MNHNS and CDR2 SASEGT. The CDR3 spans 14 residues. The CDR3 region is CASRKTGADYGYTF. CDR3 coding DNA: TGTGCCAGCAGAAAGACAGGGGCGGACTATGGCTACACCTTC.